This passage covers 5 T cell receptor beta chains from one sample sequenced in a study of siplizumab effects on memory and regulatory T cells. The data were produced by immunoSEQ multiplex PCR, yet TCRdb's version contains in-frame clones alone and is incomplete. This sample has roughly 9,000 clones, with over 60% found just once. Sequenced input: effector memory CD8+ T cells sorted from blood. Described subset: unstimulated CD8+ effector memory T cells. The receptors stem from a human donor in good health.

The J gene is TRBJ1-5, the V gene TRBV6-5, with D unresolved. The V gene lost 5 bases and the J gene lost 0 bases, with 8 bases spanning the gap. Germline lookup yields CDR1 MNHEY and CDR2 SVGAGI. CDR3 size: 14 residues. DNA of the CDR3: TGTGCCAGCAGTGCCGGGGATAGCAATCAGCCCCAGCATTTT. It translates to CASSAGDSNQPQHF.

The V call is TRBV19, the J call TRBJ2-7, with TRBD2 matching over 9 bases. CDR3 length: 14 amino acids. After removal of 1 base from V and 6 bases from J, the junction contained 4 bases not matched to a gene. In germline, CDR1 is LNHDA, CDR2 SQIVND (reference sequence). The DNA of the CDR3 is TGTGCCAGTAGTATAGCGGCGGGAGGGTTCGAGCAGTACTTC. Protein product: CASSIAAGGFEQYF.

This chain connects TRBV10-1 to TRBJ2-7; D is perhaps TRBD1 or TRBD2 (5 bases each). This CDR3 contains 14 residues. Trimming removed 6 bases from V and 0 bases from J, with 12 bases in between. CDR1 is WNHNN and CDR2 is SYGVQD in the germline V gene (reference sequence). In nucleotides, the CDR3 is TGCGCCAGCAGCCGGGACCTGAACTCCTACGAGCAGTACTTC. It codes for CASSRDLNSYEQYF.

This clone was observed a handful of times. This chain's CDR3 is CASSPGFFEYSSTDTQYF. CDR3 coding DNA: TGTGCCAGTAGTCCCGGTTTCTTCGAGTATTCTAGCACAGATACGCAGTATTTT. The chain combines TRBV19 with TRBJ2-3; D not resolved. This CDR3 has 18 residues. The ends were cut back, 5 bases at V and 0 bases at J, with 21 bases in the middle. The germline CDR1 and CDR2 sequences are LNHDA and SQIVND (reference sequence).

On this clone itself: The sample has other DNA sequences that encode this CDR3 too. V is TRBV6-4 and J is TRBJ2-3, with a possible D match to TRBD2 (5 bases). This CDR3 spans 13 amino acids. Germline CDR1 reads MRHNA; CDR2 reads SNTAGT. V was cut by 2 bases and J by 3 bases, with 6 bases left in between. The CDR3 region has the DNA TGTGCCAGCAGTGACGGGAGTACAGATACGCAGTATTTT. As protein: CASSDGSTDTQYF.